These 20 T cell receptor beta chains were all obtained from the same sample, sequenced in a study of identical twins. A single record per CDR3 protein comes from TCRdb applying MiXCR to the 5' RACE reads. In the table there are 200,000 to 250,000 distinct CDR3 sequences, roughly a tenth of which are singletons. Sequencing was performed on memory T cells sorted from blood. These receptors were obtained from a man between 50 and 59 years old in good health.

The chain links TRBV28 to TRBJ2-7; possible D gene TRBD1, 6 bases. Trimming removed 3 bases at V and 5 bases at J, with 14 bases between. This CDR3 is 14 amino acids long. Germline loops: CDR1 MDHEN, CDR2 SYDVKM. Here the CDR3 reads CASSFARQDDEQYF. CDR3 DNA: TGTGCCAGCAGTTTTGCCAGACAGGACGACGAGCAGTACTTC.

This clonotype showed up many times. The gene calls are TRBV9 and TRBJ1-1; D is possibly TRBD1 (6 bases). The V and J ends lost 0 bases and 0 bases respectively, with 12 bases between them. CDR1 and CDR2 (germline): SGDLS, YYNGEE. This CDR3 contains 16 residues. This chain's CDR3 is CASSVATRTVNTEAFF. The CDR3, as DNA: TGTGCCAGCAGCGTAGCTACGAGGACAGTGAACACTGAAGCTTTCTTT.

This clonotype was observed at least ten times. The chain couples TRBV7-8 to TRBJ2-1, with 12 bases identical to TRBD2. The CDR3 runs 17 residues. J was trimmed by 7 bases and V by 0 bases; bases with no gene match: 7. CDR1 is SGHVS and CDR2 is FQNEAQ in the germline V gene. As DNA, the CDR3 is TGTGCCAGCAGCTTAGCCACACTAGCGGGGGGTTGGAATGAGCAGTTCTTC. Protein sequence: CASSLATLAGGWNEQFF.

This rearrangement joins TRBV28 to TRBJ1-5, with TRBD1 identical over 7 bases. The trim removed 6 bases at V and 2 bases at J, leaving 7 bases unmatched. From germline, CDR1 is MDHEN and CDR2 SYDVKM. The CDR3 loop spans 15 amino acids. The CDR3 DNA is TGTGCCAGCAGCCCCAGGGGGAGTGGCAATCAGCCCCAGCATTTT. This sequence encodes CASSPRGSGNQPQHF. Based on the CDR3 plus reference TRBV28 and TRBJ1-5, the full variable domain is DVKVTQSSRYLVKRTGEKVFLECVQDMDHENMFWYRQDPGLGLRLIYFSYDVKMKEKGDIPEGYSVSREKKERFSLILESASTNQTSMYLCASSPRGSGNQPQHFGDGTRLSIL.

The rearrangement links TRBV20-1 to TRBJ2-2; D gene uncertain. This CDR3 is 13 amino acids long. Per germline, CDR1 DFQATT and CDR2 SNEGSKA (reference sequence). Deletions cut 0 bases from V and 3 bases from J, with 5 bases between. As DNA, the CDR3 is TGCAGTGCTAGAGACGGGTACACCGGGGAGCTGTTTTTT. It is translated as CSARDGYTGELFF.

This clonotype was observed at least ten times. The rearrangement joins TRBV2 to TRBJ2-7, with TRBD1 matching over 11 bases. Looked up from germline, CDR1 is SNHLY and CDR2 is FYNNEI. The V and J ends lost 8 bases and 0 bases, in that order; junction bases with no gene match: 3. The CDR3 contains 14 residues. Here the CDR3 reads CASEGQGVSYEQYF. The DNA of the CDR3 is TGTGCCAGCGAGGGACAGGGGGTCTCCTACGAGCAGTACTTC. Based on the CDR3 plus reference TRBV2 and TRBJ2-7, the full variable domain is EPEVTQTPSHQVTQMGQEVILRCVPISNHLYFYWYRQILGQKVEFLVSFYNNEISEKSEIFDDQFSVERPDGSNFTLKIRSTKLEDSAMYFCASEGQGVSYEQYFGPGTRLTVT.

There are many counts of this clonotype. The chain carries TRBV20-1 and TRBJ2-1; 13 positions agree with TRBD2. Trimming removed 5 bases from V and 15 bases from J; junction bases left unmatched: 16. Germline V gene data show CDR1 as DFQATT and CDR2 as SNEGSKA (reference sequence). This CDR3 is 15 amino acids long. As DNA, the CDR3 is TGCAGTGCTCCAGATACTAGCGGGAGGGGGCCGCCCCCGTTCTTC. Translation: CSAPDTSGRGPPPFF.

At least ten counts were recorded for this clonotype. The chain recombines TRBV7-8 with TRBJ1-5, with TRBD1 matching 7 bases. The germline V gene encodes CDR1 SGHVS and CDR2 FQNEAQ. The V and J ends lost 5 bases and 3 bases, in that order; junction bases with no gene match: 7. There are 15 residues in the CDR3. The CDR3 bases are TGTGCCAGCAGCGGCCCCACAGGGGCCAATCAGCCCCAGCATTTT. Amino acids: CASSGPTGANQPQHF.

V is TRBV18 and J is TRBJ2-3; TRBD2 matches 8 bases. Germline lookup yields CDR1 KGHSH and CDR2 LQKENI. Trimming took 2 bases from V and 6 from J; bases not matched to a gene: 10. The CDR3 is 16 amino acids. CDR3 coding DNA: TGTGCCAGCTCACCATCACTAGCGGTACGAAAGGATACGCAGTATTTT. Amino acids: CASSPSLAVRKDTQYF.

V usage is TRBV9 and J usage is TRBJ1-2; D is ambiguous. V was clipped by 0 bases and J by 8 bases, with 11 bases between them. The germline V gene has CDR1 SGDLS and CDR2 YYNGEE. The CDR3 is made up of 13 amino acids. In DNA form, the CDR3 reads TGTGCCAGCAGCGTAGGGGGAAAAGAGGGCTACACCTTC. It yields the protein CASSVGGKEGYTF.

This clonotype was seen ten or more times. This chain links TRBV29-1 with TRBJ2-1, with TRBD1 as a possible D gene (5 bases). CDR3 length: 14 residues. Germline-derived CDR1 and CDR2 are SQVTM and ANQGSEA. Trimming took 6 bases from V and 1 from J, leaving 13 bases between them. The CDR3 here is CSVGRDLSYNEQFF. CDR3 DNA: TGCAGCGTCGGCAGGGATCTTTCCTACAATGAGCAGTTCTTC.

This clonotype was seen many times. The chain carries TRBV7-2 and TRBJ2-7; D assignment may be TRBD1 or TRBD2 (5 bases each). Germline V gene sequence: CDR1 SGHTA, CDR2 FQGNSA. The CDR3 totals 12 residues. With 10 bases removed from V and 2 bases from J, the gap between germline ends came to 12 bases. The CDR3 DNA sequence: TGTGCCATCCGGGACGGGCCCTACGAGCAGTACTTC. This codes for CAIRDGPYEQYF.

This clonotype has just a few counts. The rearrangement uses TRBV6-2 or TRBV6-3 and TRBJ2-7; no clear D. The V gene lost 7 bases and the J gene lost 2 bases, with 18 bases spanning the gap. In germline, CDR1 is MNHEY, CDR2 SVGEGT. The CDR3 is 15 amino acids. The CDR3 region has the DNA TGTGCCAGCAAGATTGCCCAGAACTTACCCTACGAGCAGTACTTC. Protein sequence: CASKIAQNLPYEQYF.

In its sample, this clonotype was seen many times. The V gene is TRBV6-2 or TRBV6-3, the J gene TRBJ2-1; TRBD2 matches at 8 bases. V shed 7 bases, J shed 4 bases, and the junction held 6 bases outside the gene matches. This CDR3 is 14 amino acids long. Germline V gene sequence: CDR1 MNHEY, CDR2 SVGEGT. The CDR3 nucleotides read TGTGCCAGCATGAACGGGGGGGCATACAATGAGCAGTTCTTC. The encoded protein is CASMNGGAYNEQFF.

Many counts were recorded for this clonotype. V usage is TRBV12-3 or TRBV12-4 and J usage is TRBJ2-3; D gene ambiguous. The CDR3 covers 13 residues. The ends were cut back, 0 bases at V and 2 bases at J, with 3 bases in the middle. DNA of the CDR3: TGTGCCAGCAGTTTAGCGGACACAGATACGCAGTATTTT. The encoded protein is CASSLADTDTQYF.

This clonotype was recorded a few times. The chain employs TRBV20-1 and TRBJ1-5; D gene uncertain. The CDR3 sequence is 15 residues long. V was shortened by 0 bases and J by 1 base, with 10 bases between the two germline ends. Germline lookup yields CDR1 DFQATT and CDR2 SNEGSKA (reference sequence). The CDR3 region is CSARDPSVSNQPQHF. The CDR3 DNA sequence: TGCAGTGCTAGAGATCCTTCAGTCAGCAATCAGCCCCAGCATTTT.

This clonotype was counted many times. The V gene is TRBV6-1, the J gene TRBJ1-6; maybe TRBD1 (5 bases). Germline lookup yields CDR1 MNHNS and CDR2 SASEGT. The CDR3 runs to 15 residues. V gave up 6 bases and J gave up 4 bases, with 13 bases separating them. CDR3 in amino acids: CASREIQDYNSPLHF. DNA for the CDR3: TGTGCCAGCAGGGAAATACAGGATTATAATTCACCCCTCCACTTT.

This clonotype was found many times. The V gene is TRBV7-2, the J gene TRBJ1-2; the D gene is possibly TRBD1 (6 bases). Looked up from germline, CDR1 is SGHTA and CDR2 is FQGNSA. Trimming left V 0 bases short and J 3 bases short, with 11 bases between. The CDR3 spans 15 residues. This chain's CDR3 is CASSLALGGDYGYTF. The CDR3 DNA is TGTGCCAGCAGCTTAGCGCTAGGGGGGGACTATGGCTACACCTTC. Complete variable domain (other parts from reference TRBV7-2 and TRBJ1-2): GAGVSQSPSNKVTEKGKDVELRCDPISGHTALYWYRQSLGQGLEFLIYFQGNSAPDKSGLPSDRFSAERTGGSVSTLTIQRTQQEDSAVYLCASSLALGGDYGYTFGSGTRLTVV.

This clonotype was counted many times. This chain links TRBV4-3 with TRBJ1-2; TRBD1 might be the D (6 bases). CDR3 length: 15 residues. CDR1 is LGHNA and CDR2 is YSLEER in the germline V gene. Trimming removed 4 bases at V and 0 bases at J, with 12 bases between. The CDR3 reads CASSLQRGANYGYTF. For the CDR3, the DNA is TGCGCCAGCAGCCTCCAAAGGGGGGCTAACTATGGCTACACCTTC.

The chain carries TRBV20-1 and TRBJ2-5; TRBD2 might be the D (6 bases). Trimming stripped 7 bases from V and 2 bases from J, with 14 bases between. The germline gives CDR1 DFQATT, CDR2 SNEGSKA (reference sequence). The CDR3 is made up of 13 amino acids. DNA for the CDR3: TGCAGTGAGATCCCGGAGGGTCAAGAGACCCAGTACTTC. The encoded protein is CSEIPEGQETQYF.